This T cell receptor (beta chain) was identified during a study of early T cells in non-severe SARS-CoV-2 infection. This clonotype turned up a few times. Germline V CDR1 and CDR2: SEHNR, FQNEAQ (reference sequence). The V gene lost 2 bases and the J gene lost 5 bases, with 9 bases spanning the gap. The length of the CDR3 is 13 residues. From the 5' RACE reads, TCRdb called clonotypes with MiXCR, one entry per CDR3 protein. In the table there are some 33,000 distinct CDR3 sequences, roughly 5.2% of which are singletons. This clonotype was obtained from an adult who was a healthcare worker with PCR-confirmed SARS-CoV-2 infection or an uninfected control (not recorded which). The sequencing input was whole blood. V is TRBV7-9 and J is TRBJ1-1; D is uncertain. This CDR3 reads CASSLLVMTEAFF. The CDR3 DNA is TGTGCCAGCAGCTTATTAGTGATGACTGAAGCTTTCTTT.